This T cell receptor (beta chain) was documented in a study of cytomegalovirus exposure and HLA in healthy donors. Findings and caveats of the study: Association with HLA alleles at 0.05 false discovery rate was found for 16,951 TCR beta sequences in a later analysis. Beyond CMV serostatus, there was no information to go on about immune exposure. A later analysis revealed that TCR association rates differed between HLA loci, peaking at DRB1 and bottoming out at HLA-C. Based on reports, TCR beta sequences accurately predicted HLA-A and HLA-B alleles for most subjects.

PCR was performed using 60 Vbeta and 13 Jbeta primers. Profiling relied on immunoSEQ multiplex PCR, and the TCRdb table lists in-frame clones only, not all of them. The sample yields roughly 180,000 clones, approximately 88% seen once. On this clone: Antigen specificity is unknown.

CDR3 length: 15 residues. V lost 5 bases, J lost 4 bases, and 17 bases lay in between. CDR1 is LNHDA, CDR2 SQIVND, per germline (reference sequence). Sequencing used PBMCs. V is TRBV19 and J is TRBJ2-5, with D maybe TRBD2 (6 bases). The TCR comes from a man younger than 40 in good health and CMV-seronegative. The CDR3: CASSFPGGQGETQYF. CDR3 sequence (DNA): TGTGCCAGTAGTTTCCCTGGAGGGCAGGGAGAGACCCAGTACTTC.